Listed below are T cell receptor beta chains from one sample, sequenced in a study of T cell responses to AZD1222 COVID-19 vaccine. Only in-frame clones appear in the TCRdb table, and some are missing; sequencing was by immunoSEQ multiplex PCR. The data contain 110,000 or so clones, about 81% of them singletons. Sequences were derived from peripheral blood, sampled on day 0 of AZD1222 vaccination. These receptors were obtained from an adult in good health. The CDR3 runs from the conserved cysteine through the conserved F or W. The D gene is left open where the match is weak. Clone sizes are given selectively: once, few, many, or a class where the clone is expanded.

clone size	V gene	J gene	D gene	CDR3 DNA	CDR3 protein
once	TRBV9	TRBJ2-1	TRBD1	TGTGCCAGCAGCCCAAGGGACAGAACCTACAATGAGCAGTTCTTC	CASSPRDRTYNEQFF
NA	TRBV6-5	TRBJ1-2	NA	TGTGCCAGCAATCGGGACAACTCTAACTATGGCTACACCTTC	CASNRDNSNYGYTF
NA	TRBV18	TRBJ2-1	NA	TGTGCCAGCTCACCCGCCGGGGGCACTGAGCAGTTCTTC	CASSPAGGTEQFF
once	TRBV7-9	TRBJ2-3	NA	TGTGCCAGCAGCTTCCAGGGTCGGACAGATACGCAGTATTTT	CASSFQGRTDTQYF
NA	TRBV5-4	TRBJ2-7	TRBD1	TGTGCCAGCAGCTTCACAGGGGCCCCATCCTACGAGCAGTACTTC	CASSFTGAPSYEQYF
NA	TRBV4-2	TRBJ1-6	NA	TGTGCCAGCAGCCAAGATCTAGTCTATAATTCACCCCTCCACTTT	CASSQDLVYNSPLHF
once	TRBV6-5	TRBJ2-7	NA	TGTGCCAGCAGGGTCAGGGCCCCTTACGAGCAGTACTTC	CASRVRAPYEQYF
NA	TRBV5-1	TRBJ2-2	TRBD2	TGCGCCAGCAGCTTGGTTACTAGCGGGGCAACCGGGGAGCTGTTTTTT	CASSLVTSGATGELFF
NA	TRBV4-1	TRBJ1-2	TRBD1	TGCGCCAGCAGCCATGCCCAGGGGGCTAACTATGGCTACACCTTC	CASSHAQGANYGYTF
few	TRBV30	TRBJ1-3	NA	TGTGCCTGGGGTGGGACATCCCCTGGAAACACCATATATTTT	CAWGGTSPGNTIYF
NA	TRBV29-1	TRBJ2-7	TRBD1	TGCAGCGCCTGGGGGACAGGGGGTCTCGGCGAGCAGTACTTC	CSAWGTGGLGEQYF
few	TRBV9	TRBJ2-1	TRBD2	TGTGCCAGCAGCGTCAGCGGGGGGTACCACAATGAGCAGTTCTTC	CASSVSGGYHNEQFF
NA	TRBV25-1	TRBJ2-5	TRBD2	TGTGCCAGCAGTCCGCGGACTAGCGGGGGTCGGGAGACCCAGTACTTC	CASSPRTSGGRETQYF
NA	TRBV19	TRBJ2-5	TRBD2	TGTGCCAGTAGTGTCCCCGGGAGGGTAGGGGAGACCCAGTACTTC	CASSVPGRVGETQYF
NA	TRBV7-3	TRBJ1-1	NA	TGTGCCAGCAGCCTAAGACCAAACACTGAAGCTTTCTTT	CASSLRPNTEAFF
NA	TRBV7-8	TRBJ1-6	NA	TGTGCCAGCAGCTTACGACTTGTGCAGGGGTCGGGGTCCTATAATTCACCCCTCCACTTT	CASSLRLVQGSGSYNSPLHF
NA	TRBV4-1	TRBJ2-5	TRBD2	TGCGCCAGCAGCCAAGGAGACCTGGGACTAGCGGGGGGGTGGCAAGAGACCCAGTACTTC	CASSQGDLGLAGGWQETQYF
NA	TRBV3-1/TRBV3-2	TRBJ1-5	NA	TGTGCCAGCAGCCCGATCATAAGTGATCAGCCCCAGCATTTT	CASSPIISDQPQHF
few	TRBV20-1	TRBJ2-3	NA	TGCAGTGCTAGTACACAGGGATACGATACGCAGTATTTT	CSASTQGYDTQYF
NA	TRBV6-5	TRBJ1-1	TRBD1	TGTGCCAGCAGTTCCAGGGGGACCCCAGAAGCTTTCTTT	CASSSRGTPEAFF
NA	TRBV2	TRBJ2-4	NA	TGTGCCAGCAGCGAGTTGGCCAAAAACATTCAGTACTTC	CASSELAKNIQYF
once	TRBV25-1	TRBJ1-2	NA	TGTGCCAGCAGTGAATTGGCGAGCTATGGCTACACCTTC	CASSELASYGYTF
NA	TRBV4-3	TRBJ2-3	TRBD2	TGCGCCAGCAGCCAGGGGACTAGCGGGGTTCTGGATACGCAGTATTTT	CASSQGTSGVLDTQYF
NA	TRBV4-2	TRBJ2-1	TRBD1	TGTGCCAGCAGCCAAGAGGTCCCGGGACAGGGGATGGATGAGCAGTTCTTC	CASSQEVPGQGMDEQFF
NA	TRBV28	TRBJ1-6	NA	TGTGCCAGCAGTTTGGTAACTTCACCCCTCCACTTT	CASSLVTSPLHF
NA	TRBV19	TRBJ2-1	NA	TGTGCCAGTAGCCCAGAGGCCAGGTACTACAATGAGCAGTTCTTC	CASSPEARYYNEQFF
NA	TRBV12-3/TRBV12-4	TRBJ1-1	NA	TGTGCCAGCAGTTTTAATGAGAACACTGAAGCTTTCTTT	CASSFNENTEAFF
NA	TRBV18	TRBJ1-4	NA	TGTGCCAGCTCAGCAGGGGATTTCCGTGAAAAACTGTTTTTT	CASSAGDFREKLFF
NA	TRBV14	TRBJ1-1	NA	TGTGCCAGCAGCCAAGAAGGGGCAGGGCTAATGAACACTGAAGCTTTCTTT	CASSQEGAGLMNTEAFF
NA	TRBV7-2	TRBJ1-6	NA	TGTGCCAGCAGCTCCCCAATCCTCATGAATTCACCCCTCCACTTT	CASSSPILMNSPLHF
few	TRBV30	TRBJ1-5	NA	TGTGCCTGGAGTGTCCTTATGAACCGGGACGGAAGCAATCAGCCCCAGCATTTT	CAWSVLMNRDGSNQPQHF
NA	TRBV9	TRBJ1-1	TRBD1	TGTGCCAGCAGCTATAGTGTTGACAGGGGTAGCTACACTGAAGCTTTCTTT	CASSYSVDRGSYTEAFF
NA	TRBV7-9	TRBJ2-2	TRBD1	TGTGCCAGCAGCCCCCCGACAGGGTCCGGGGAGCTGTTTTTT	CASSPPTGSGELFF
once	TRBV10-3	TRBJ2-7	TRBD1	TGTGCCATCAGTCTCGGGGACAGGAATAACGAGCAGTACTTC	CAISLGDRNNEQYF
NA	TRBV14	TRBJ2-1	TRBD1	TGTGCCAGCAGCCTGCCCAGGACAGGGGTTGTACAAAATGAGCAGTTCTTC	CASSLPRTGVVQNEQFF
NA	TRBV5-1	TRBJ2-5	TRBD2	TGCGCCAGCAGCTTGGGAGCGGGGGGGCCCCAAGAGACCCAGTACTTC	CASSLGAGGPQETQYF
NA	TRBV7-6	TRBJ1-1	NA	TGTGCCAGCAGCTTGAATCAGGGCATGGGGACTGAAGCTTTCTTT	CASSLNQGMGTEAFF
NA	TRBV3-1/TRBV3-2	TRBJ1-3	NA	TGTGCCAGCAGCCAAGATACTAGCGGGAACACCATATATTTT	CASSQDTSGNTIYF